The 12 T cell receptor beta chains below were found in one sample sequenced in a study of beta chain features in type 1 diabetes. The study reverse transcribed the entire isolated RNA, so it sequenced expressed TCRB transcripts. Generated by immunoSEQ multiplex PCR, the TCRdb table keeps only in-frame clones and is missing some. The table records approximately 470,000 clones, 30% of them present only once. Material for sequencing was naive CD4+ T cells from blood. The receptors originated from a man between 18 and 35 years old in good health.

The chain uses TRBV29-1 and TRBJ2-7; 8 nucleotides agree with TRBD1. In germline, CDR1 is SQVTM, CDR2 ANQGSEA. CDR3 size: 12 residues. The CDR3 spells CSISGQGYEQYF. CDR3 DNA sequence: TGCAGTATCAGCGGACAGGGCTACGAGCAGTACTTC.

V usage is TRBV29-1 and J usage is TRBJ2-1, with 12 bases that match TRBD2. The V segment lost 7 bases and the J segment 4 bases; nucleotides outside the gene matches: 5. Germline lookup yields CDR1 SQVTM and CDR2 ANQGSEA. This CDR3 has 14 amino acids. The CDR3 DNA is TGCAGCGCGGTGACTAGCGGGAGTTACAATGAGCAGTTCTTC. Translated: CSAVTSGSYNEQFF.

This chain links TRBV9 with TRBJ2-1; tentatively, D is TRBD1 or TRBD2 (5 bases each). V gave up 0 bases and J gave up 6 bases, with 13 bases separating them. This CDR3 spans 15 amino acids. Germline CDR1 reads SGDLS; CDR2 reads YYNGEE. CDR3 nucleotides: TGTGCCAGCAGCGTAGCAGGGACCATCGGCAATGAGCAGTTCTTC. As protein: CASSVAGTIGNEQFF.

This CDR3 is CASGSGYNEQFF. CDR3 in DNA: TGCGCCAGCGGGAGTGGGTACAATGAGCAGTTCTTC. The chain uses TRBV5-1 and TRBJ2-1; weak D call: TRBD2 (5 bases). The germline CDR1 and CDR2 sequences are SGHRS and YFSETQ. The CDR3 is 12 residues long. V lost 7 bases to trimming and J lost 4 bases, with 9 bases between them. Variable domain in full (rest from reference TRBV5-1 and TRBJ2-1): KAGVTQTPRYLIKTRGQQVTLSCSPISGHRSVSWYQQTPGQGLQFLFEYFSETQRNKGNFPGRFSGRQFSNSRSEMNVSTLELGDSALYLCASGSGYNEQFFGPGTRLTVL.

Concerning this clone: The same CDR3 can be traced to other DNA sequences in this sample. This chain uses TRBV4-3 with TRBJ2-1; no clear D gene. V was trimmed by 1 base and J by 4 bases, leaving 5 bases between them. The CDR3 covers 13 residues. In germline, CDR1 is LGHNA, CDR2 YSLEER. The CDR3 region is CASSQGPYNEQFF. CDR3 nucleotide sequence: TGCGCCAGCAGCCAAGGACCGTACAATGAGCAGTTCTTC.

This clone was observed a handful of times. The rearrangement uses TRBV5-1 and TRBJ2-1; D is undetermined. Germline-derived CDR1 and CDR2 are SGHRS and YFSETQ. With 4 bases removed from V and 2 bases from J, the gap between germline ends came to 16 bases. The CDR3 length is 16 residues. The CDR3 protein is CASSRLVLGPYNEQFF. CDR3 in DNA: TGCGCCAGCAGCCGCCTAGTGTTAGGGCCCTACAATGAGCAGTTCTTC.

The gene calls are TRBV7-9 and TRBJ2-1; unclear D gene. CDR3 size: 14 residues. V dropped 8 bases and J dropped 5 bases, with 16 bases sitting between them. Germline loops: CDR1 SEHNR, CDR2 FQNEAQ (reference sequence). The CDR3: CASAEARSNNEQFF. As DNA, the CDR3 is TGTGCCAGCGCTGAGGCTCGGAGTAACAATGAGCAGTTCTTC.

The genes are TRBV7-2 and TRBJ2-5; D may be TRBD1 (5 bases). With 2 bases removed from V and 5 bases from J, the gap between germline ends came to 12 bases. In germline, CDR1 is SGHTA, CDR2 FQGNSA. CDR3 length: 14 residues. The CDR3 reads CASSLSRVGETQYF. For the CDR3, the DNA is TGTGCCAGCAGCTTAAGCAGGGTCGGGGAGACCCAGTACTTC.

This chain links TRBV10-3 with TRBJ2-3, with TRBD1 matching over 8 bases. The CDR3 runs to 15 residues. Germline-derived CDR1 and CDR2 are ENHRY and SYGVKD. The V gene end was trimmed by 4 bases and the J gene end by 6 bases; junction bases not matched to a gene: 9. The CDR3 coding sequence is TGTGCCATCAGTGCCGAACCGGGACAGGTTGATACGCAGTATTTT. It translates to CAISAEPGQVDTQYF.

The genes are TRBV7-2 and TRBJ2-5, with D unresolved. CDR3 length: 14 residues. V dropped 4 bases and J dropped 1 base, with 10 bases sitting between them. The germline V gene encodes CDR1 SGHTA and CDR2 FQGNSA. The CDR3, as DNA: TGTGCCAGCAGCTCCTTACTGGGCCAAGAGACCCAGTACTTC. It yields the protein CASSSLLGQETQYF.

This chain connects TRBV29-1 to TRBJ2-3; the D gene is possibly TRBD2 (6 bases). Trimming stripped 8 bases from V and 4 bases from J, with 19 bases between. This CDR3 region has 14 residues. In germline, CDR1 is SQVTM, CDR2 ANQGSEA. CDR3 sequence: CSLSRDSGADTQYF. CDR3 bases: TGCAGCCTAAGCCGGGACTCCGGCGCAGATACGCAGTATTTT.

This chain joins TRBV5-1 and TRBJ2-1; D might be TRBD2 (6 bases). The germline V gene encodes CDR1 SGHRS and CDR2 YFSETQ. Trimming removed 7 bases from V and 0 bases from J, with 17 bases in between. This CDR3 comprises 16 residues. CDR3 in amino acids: CASGSGYASSYNEQFF. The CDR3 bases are TGCGCCAGCGGGAGCGGGTACGCTAGCTCCTACAATGAGCAGTTCTTC. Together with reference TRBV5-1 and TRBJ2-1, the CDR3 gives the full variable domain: KAGVTQTPRYLIKTRGQQVTLSCSPISGHRSVSWYQQTPGQGLQFLFEYFSETQRNKGNFPGRFSGRQFSNSRSEMNVSTLELGDSALYLCASGSGYASSYNEQFFGPGTRLTVL.